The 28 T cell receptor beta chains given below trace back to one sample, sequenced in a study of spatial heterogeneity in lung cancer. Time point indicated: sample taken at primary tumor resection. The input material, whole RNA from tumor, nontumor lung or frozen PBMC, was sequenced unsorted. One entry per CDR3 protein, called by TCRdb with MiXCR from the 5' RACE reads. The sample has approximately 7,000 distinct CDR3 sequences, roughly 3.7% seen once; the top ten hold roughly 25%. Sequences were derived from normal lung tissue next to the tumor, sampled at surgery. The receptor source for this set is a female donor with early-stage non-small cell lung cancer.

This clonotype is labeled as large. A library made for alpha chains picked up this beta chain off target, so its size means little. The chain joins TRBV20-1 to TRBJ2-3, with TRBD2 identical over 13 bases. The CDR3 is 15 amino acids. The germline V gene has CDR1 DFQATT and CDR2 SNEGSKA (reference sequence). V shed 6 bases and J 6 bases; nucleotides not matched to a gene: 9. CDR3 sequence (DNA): TGCAGTGCGACAGGGACTAGCGGGGTTTTGGATACGCAGTATTTT. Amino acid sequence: CSATGTSGVLDTQYF.

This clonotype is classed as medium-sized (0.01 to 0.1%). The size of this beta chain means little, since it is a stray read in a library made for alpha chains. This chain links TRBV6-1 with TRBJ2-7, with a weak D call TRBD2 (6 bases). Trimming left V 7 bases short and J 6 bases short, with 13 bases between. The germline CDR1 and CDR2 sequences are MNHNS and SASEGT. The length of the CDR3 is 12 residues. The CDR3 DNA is TGTGCCAGCACCCTCGGAGGGACCGAGCAGTACTTC. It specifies CASTLGGTEQYF.

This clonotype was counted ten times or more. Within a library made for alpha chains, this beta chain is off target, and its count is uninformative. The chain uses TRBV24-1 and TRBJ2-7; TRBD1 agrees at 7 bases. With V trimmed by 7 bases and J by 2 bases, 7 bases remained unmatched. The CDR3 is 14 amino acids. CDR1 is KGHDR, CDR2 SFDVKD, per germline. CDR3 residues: CATSSGQSPYEQYF. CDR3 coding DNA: TGTGCCACCAGCTCGGGACAGAGTCCCTACGAGCAGTACTTC.

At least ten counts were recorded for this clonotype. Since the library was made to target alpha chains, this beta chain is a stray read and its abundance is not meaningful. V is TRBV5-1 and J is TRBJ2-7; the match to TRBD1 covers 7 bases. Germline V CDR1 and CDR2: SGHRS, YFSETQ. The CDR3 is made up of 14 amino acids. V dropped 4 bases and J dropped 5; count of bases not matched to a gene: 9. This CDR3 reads CASSLRQGLDEQYF. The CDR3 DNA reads TGCGCCAGCAGCCTCCGACAGGGCCTCGACGAGCAGTACTTC.

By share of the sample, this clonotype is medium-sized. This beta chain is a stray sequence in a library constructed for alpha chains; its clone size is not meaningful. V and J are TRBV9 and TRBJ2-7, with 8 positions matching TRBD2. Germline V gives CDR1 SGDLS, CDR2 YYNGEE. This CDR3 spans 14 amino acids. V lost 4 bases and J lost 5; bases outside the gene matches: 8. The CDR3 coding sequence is TGTGCCAGCAGCTCATCCGGGGGGGGGCACGAGCAGTACTTC. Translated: CASSSSGGGHEQYF.

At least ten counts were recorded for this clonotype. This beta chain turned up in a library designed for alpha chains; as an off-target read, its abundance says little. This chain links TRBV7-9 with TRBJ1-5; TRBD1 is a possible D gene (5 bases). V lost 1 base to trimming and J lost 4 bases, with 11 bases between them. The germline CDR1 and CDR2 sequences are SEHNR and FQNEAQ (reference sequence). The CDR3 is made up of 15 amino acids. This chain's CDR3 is CASSLGQGPNQPQHF. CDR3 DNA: TGTGCCAGCAGCTTAGGGCAGGGCCCTAATCAGCCCCAGCATTTT.

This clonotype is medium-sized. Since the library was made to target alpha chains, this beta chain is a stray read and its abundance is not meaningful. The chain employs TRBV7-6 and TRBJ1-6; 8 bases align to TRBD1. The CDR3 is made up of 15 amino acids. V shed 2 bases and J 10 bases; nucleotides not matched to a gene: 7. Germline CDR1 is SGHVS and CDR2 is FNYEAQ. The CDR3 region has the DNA TGTGCCAGCAGCTTACAAGGACAGGGCGAATCACCCCTCCACTTT. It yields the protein CASSLQGQGESPLHF.

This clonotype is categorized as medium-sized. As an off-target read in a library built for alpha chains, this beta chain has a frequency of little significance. Written as DNA, the CDR3 is TGTGCCAGCAGCGGACAGGGGGTAAGAGATCAGCCCCAGCATTTT. Amino acid sequence: CASSGQGVRDQPQHF. The V call is TRBV7-9, the J call TRBJ1-5, with TRBD1 matching over 10 bases. Trimming at V came to 5 bases and at J to 5 bases, leaving 6 bases not matched to a gene. The CDR3 is 15 residues long. Germline V gene lookup returns CDR1 SEHNR and CDR2 FQNEAQ (reference sequence).

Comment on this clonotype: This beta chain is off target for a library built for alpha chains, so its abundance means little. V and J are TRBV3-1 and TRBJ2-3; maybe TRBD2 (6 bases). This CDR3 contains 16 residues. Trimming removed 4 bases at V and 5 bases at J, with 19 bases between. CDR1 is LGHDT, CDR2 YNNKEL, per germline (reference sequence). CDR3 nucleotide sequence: TGTGCCAGCAGCCCGTCGGCGGGGACCGGGGGAGATACGCAGTATTTT. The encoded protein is CASSPSAGTGGDTQYF.

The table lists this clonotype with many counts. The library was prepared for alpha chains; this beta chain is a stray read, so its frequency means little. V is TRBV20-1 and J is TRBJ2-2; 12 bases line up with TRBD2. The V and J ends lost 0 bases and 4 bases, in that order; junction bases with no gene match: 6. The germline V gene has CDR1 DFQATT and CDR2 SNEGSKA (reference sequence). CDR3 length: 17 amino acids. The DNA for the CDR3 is TGCAGTGCTAGAGATCCTAGCGGGGGGGCCACCACCGGGGAGCTGTTTTTT. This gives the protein CSARDPSGGATTGELFF.

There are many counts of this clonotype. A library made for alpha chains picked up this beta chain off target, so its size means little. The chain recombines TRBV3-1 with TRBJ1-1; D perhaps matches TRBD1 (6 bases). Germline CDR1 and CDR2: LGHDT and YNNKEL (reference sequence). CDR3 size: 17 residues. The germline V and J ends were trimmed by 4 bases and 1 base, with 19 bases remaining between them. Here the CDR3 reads CASSRGQQSLQNTEAFF. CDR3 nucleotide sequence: TGTGCCAGCAGCCGAGGACAGCAAAGCTTACAGAACACTGAAGCTTTCTTT.

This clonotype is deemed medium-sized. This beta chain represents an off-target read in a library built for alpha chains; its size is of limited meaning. The CDR3 coding sequence is TGTGCCATCAGTGAGTCGGGGCAAACAAACTATGGCTACACCTTC. Amino acid sequence: CAISESGQTNYGYTF. This chain links TRBV10-3 with TRBJ1-2; D may be TRBD1 (5 bases). This CDR3 is 15 amino acids long. The V end was cut by 0 bases, the J end by 2 bases, with 10 bases between. CDR1 ENHRY and CDR2 SYGVKD come from the germline V gene.

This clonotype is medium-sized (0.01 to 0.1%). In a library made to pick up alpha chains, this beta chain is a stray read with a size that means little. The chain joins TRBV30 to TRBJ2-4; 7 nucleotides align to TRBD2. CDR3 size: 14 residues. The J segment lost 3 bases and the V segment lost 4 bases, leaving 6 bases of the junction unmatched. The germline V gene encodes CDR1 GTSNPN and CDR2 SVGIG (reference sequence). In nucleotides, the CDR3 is TGTGCCTGGATGCCTAGCGGTTACAAAAACATTCAGTACTTC. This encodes CAWMPSGYKNIQYF.

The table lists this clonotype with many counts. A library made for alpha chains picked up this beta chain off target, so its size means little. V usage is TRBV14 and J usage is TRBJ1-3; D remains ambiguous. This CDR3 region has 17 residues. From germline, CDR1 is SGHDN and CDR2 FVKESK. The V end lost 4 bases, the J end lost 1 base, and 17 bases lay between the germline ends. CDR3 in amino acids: CASSLRRSIESGNTIYF. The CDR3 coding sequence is TGTGCCAGCAGCCTCAGAAGGTCGATTGAATCTGGAAACACCATATATTTT.

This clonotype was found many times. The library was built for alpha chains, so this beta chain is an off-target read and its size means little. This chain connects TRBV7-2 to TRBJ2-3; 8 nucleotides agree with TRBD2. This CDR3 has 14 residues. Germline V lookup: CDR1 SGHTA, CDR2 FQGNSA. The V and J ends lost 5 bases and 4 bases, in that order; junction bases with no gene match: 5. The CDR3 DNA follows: TGTGCCAGCAGCCCCCGGGGGGGCCCAGATACGCAGTATTTT. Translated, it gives CASSPRGGPDTQYF. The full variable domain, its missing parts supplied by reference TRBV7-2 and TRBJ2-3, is GAGVSQSPSNKVTEKGKDVELRCDPISGHTALYWYRQSLGQGLEFLIYFQGNSAPDKSGLPSDRFSAERTGGSVSTLTIQRTQQEDSAVYLCASSPRGGPDTQYFGPGTRLTVL.

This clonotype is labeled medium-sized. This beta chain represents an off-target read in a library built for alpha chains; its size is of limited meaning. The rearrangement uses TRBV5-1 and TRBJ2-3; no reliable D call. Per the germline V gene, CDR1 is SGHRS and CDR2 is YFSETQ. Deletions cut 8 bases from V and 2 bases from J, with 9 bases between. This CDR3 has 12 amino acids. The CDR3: CASSKDTDTQYF. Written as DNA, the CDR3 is TGCGCCAGTTCTAAGGACACAGATACGCAGTATTTT.

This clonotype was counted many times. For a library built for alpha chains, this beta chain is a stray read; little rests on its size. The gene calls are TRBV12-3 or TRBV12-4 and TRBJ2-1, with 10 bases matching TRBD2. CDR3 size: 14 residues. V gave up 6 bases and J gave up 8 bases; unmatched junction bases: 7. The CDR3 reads CASSRAGGRDEQFF. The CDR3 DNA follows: TGTGCCAGCAGCCGAGCGGGGGGGCGGGATGAGCAGTTCTTC.

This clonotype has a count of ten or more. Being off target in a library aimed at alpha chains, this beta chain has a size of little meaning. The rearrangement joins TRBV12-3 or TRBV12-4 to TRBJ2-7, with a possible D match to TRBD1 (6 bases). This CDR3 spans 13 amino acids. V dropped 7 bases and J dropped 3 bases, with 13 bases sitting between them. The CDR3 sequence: CASTLDRSYEQYF. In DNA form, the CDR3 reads TGTGCCAGCACCCTCGACAGGAGCTACGAGCAGTACTTC.

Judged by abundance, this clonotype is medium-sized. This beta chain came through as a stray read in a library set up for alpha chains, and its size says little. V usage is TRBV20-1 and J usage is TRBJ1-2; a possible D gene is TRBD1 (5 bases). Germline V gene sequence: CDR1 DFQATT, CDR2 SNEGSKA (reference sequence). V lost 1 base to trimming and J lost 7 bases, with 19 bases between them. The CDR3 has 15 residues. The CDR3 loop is CSARVGGQRMGGYTF. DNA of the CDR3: TGCAGTGCTAGAGTTGGGGGTCAACGAATGGGTGGCTACACCTTC.

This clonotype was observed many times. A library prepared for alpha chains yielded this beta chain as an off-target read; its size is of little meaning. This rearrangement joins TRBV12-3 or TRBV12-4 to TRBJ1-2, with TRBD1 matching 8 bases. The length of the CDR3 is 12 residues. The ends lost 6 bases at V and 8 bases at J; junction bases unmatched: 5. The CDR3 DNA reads TGTGCCAGCAGATCGGACAGGGAGGGCTACACCTTC. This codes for CASRSDREGYTF.

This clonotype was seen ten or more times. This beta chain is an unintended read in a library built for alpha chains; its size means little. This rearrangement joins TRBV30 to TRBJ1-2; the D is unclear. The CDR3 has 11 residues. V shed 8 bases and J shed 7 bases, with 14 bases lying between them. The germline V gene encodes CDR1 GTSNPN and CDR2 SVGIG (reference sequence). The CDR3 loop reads CAGVVFGGYTF. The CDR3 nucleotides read TGTGCCGGGGTGGTGTTCGGTGGCTACACCTTC.

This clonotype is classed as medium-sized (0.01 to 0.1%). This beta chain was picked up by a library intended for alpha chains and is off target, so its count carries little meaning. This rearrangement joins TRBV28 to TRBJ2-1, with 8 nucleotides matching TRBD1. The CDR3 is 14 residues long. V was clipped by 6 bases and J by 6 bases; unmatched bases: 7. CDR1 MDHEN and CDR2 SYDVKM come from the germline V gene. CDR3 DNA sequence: TGTGCCAGCAGCCCTGGACAGGGCATCAATGAGCAGTTCTTC. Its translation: CASSPGQGINEQFF. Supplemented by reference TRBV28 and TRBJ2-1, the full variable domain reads DVKVTQSSRYLVKRTGEKVFLECVQDMDHENMFWYRQDPGLGLRLIYFSYDVKMKEKGDIPEGYSVSREKKERFSLILESASTNQTSMYLCASSPGQGINEQFFGPGTRLTVL.

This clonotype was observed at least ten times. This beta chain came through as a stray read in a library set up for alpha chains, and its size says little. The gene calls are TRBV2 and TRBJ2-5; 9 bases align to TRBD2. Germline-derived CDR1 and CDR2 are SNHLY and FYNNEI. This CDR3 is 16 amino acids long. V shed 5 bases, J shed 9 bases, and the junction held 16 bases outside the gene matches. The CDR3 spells CASSFNTAVAGEAQYF. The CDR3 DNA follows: TGTGCCAGCAGTTTCAATACCGCGGTAGCGGGGGAGGCCCAGTACTTC.

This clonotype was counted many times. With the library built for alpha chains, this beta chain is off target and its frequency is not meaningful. DNA of the CDR3: TGTGCCAGCAGCCGGGGGACAGCTCGCGGCAATGAGCAGTTCTTC. Translating it yields CASSRGTARGNEQFF. V usage is TRBV7-2 and J usage is TRBJ2-1; the D gene is possibly TRBD1 (7 bases). CDR3 size: 15 residues. Between the trimmed V and J ends, which lost 5 bases and 6 bases, there was a span of 17 bases. Germline V gene lookup returns CDR1 SGHTA and CDR2 FQGNSA.

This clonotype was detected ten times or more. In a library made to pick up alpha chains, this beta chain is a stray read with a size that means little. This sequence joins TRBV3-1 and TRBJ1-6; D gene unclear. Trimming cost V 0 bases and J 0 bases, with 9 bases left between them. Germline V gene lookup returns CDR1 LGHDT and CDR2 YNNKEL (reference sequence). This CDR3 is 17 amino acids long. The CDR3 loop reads CASSQDIEISYNSPLHF. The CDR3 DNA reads TGTGCCAGCAGCCAAGATATTGAAATCTCCTATAATTCACCCCTCCACTTT.

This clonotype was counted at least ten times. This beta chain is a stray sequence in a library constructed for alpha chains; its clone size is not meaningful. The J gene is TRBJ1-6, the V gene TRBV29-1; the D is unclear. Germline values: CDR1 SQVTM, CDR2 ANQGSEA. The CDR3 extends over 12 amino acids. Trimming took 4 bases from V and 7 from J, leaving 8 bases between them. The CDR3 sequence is CSVGELNSPLHF. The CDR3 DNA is TGCAGCGTTGGAGAATTGAATTCACCCCTCCACTTT.

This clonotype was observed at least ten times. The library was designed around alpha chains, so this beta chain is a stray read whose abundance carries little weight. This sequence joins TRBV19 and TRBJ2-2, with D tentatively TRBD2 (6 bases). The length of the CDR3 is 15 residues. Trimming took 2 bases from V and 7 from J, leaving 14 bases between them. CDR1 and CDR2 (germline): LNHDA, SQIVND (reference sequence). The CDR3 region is CASSITGVLGGELFF. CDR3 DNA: TGTGCCAGTAGTATAACGGGGGTCCTGGGCGGGGAGCTGTTTTTT. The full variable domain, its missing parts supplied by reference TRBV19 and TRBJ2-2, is DGGITQSPKYLFRKEGQNVTLSCEQNLNHDAMYWYRQDPGQGLRLIYYSQIVNDFQKGDIAEGYSVSREKKESFPLTVTSAQKNPTAFYLCASSITGVLGGELFFGEGSRLTVL.

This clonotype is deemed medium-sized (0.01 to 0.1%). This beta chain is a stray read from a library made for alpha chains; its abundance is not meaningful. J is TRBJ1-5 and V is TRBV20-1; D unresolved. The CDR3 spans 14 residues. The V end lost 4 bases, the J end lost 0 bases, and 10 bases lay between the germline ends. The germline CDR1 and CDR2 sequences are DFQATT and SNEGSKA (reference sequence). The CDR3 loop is CSAKRGGSNQPQHF. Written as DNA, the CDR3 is TGCAGTGCTAAACGGGGTGGTAGCAATCAGCCCCAGCATTTT.